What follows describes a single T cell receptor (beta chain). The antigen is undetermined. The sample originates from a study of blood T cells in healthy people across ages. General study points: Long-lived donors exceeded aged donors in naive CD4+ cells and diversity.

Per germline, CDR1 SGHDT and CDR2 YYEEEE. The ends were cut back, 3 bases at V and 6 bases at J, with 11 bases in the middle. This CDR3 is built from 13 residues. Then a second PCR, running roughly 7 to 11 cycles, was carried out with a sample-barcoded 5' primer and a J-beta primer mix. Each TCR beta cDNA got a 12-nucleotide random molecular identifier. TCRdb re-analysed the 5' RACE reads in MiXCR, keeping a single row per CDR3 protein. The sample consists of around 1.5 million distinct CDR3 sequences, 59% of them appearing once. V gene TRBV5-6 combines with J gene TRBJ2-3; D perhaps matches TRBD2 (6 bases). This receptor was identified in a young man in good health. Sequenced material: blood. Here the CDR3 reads CASSWEARDTQYF. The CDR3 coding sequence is TGTGCCAGCAGCTGGGAGGCGCGGGATACGCAGTATTTT. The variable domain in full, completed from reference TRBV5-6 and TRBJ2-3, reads DAGVTQSPTHLIKTRGQQVTLRCSPKSGHDTVSWYQQALGQGPQFIFQYYEEEERQRGNFPDRFSGHQFPNYSSELNVNALLLGDSALYLCASSWEARDTQYFGPGTRLTVL.